Listed below are T cell receptor beta chains from one sample, sequenced in a study of T cells after yellow fever vaccination. TCRdb fed the 5' RACE reads into MiXCR, producing one record per CDR3 protein. The top ten hold more than 0.85% of the sample, which has about 220,000 distinct CDR3 sequences, roughly 6.8% seen once. The sample consisted of CD4+ T cells sorted from PBMCs, taken on the day of the yellow fever booster vaccination. The source of these receptors is a man aged 25-40 years who received the YFV17D yellow fever vaccine. Both conserved end residues are part of each CDR3. A D gene is named only where the DNA matches it firmly. The listing skips clone size in some rows; elsewhere it reads once, few, many or a size class.

V gene	J gene	clone size	D gene	CDR3 protein	CDR3 DNA
TRBV4-1	TRBJ2-7	NA	TRBD2	CASRISPTGRVGEQYF	TGCGCCAGCAGGATCTCACCCACCGGGAGGGTCGGGGAGCAGTACTTC
TRBV7-3	TRBJ2-1	few	TRBD2	CASSLRGGASEQFF	TGTGCCAGCAGCTTACGGGGGGGGGCTTCTGAGCAGTTCTTC
TRBV10-3	TRBJ2-7	few	TRBD1	CAIRGTGGPYEQYF	TGTGCCATCAGGGGGACAGGGGGTCCCTACGAGCAGTACTTC
TRBV7-2	TRBJ2-1	NA	NA	CASSPPDRRLPNEQFF	TGTGCCAGCAGCCCGCCTGATCGGCGGCTTCCCAATGAGCAGTTCTTC
TRBV6-4	TRBJ2-5	NA	NA	CASSDFRDTEPKRETQYF	TGTGCCAGCAGTGACTTCAGGGACACAGAGCCGAAGAGGGAGACCCAGTACTTC
TRBV14	TRBJ1-5	few	NA	CASSQGVRQPQHF	TGTGCCAGCAGCCAAGGGGTTCGGCAGCCCCAGCATTTT
TRBV20-1	TRBJ2-7	many	TRBD2	CSARARGEAYEQYF	TGCAGTGCTAGAGCGCGGGGGGAAGCCTACGAGCAGTACTTC
TRBV12-3/TRBV12-4	TRBJ1-5	few	TRBD1	CASGLGQSNQPQHF	TGTGCCAGCGGATTGGGACAGAGCAATCAGCCCCAGCATTTT
TRBV5-5	TRBJ2-2	NA	NA	CASSLDGRDGELFF	TGTGCCAGCAGCTTGGATGGGCGTGACGGGGAGCTGTTTTTT
TRBV24-1	TRBJ2-2	many	TRBD1	CATSDPRQGNTGELFF	TGTGCCACCAGTGATCCGAGACAGGGGAACACCGGGGAGCTGTTTTTT
TRBV10-3	TRBJ2-7	few	TRBD1	CAIRPTGSNYEQYF	TGTGCCATCAGGCCGACAGGGTCGAACTACGAGCAGTACTTC
TRBV7-2	TRBJ2-3	NA	TRBD1	CASSGQVADTDTQYF	TGTGCCAGCAGCGGACAGGTGGCTGATACAGATACGCAGTATTTT
TRBV9	TRBJ2-2	many	TRBD1	CASSVGYGTGVTGELFF	TGTGCCAGCAGCGTAGGCTATGGGACAGGGGTGACCGGGGAGCTGTTTTTT
TRBV5-6	TRBJ2-7	NA	NA	CASSLFGSYEQYF	TGTGCCAGCAGCTTGTTCGGCTCCTACGAGCAGTACTTC
TRBV5-1	TRBJ2-5	few	NA	CASSLPGASAQETQYF	TGCGCCAGCTCCCTTCCGGGAGCGAGCGCCCAAGAGACCCAGTACTTC
TRBV6-1	TRBJ2-1	NA	TRBD2	CASRSGRVYNEQFF	TGTGCCAGCAGAAGCGGGAGGGTCTACAATGAGCAGTTCTTC
TRBV7-9	TRBJ2-1	few	NA	CASSLGTTSSYNEQFF	TGTGCCAGCAGCTTAGGAACTACTTCCTCCTACAATGAGCAGTTCTTC
TRBV19	TRBJ1-1	few	NA	CASSIDFRRLAFF	TGTGCCAGTAGTATAGATTTCCGCCGTTTAGCTTTCTTT
TRBV7-9	TRBJ2-2	few	NA	CASSPAGGSWDTGELFF	TGTGCCAGCAGCCCGGCAGGAGGCTCGTGGGACACCGGGGAGCTGTTTTTT
TRBV29-1	TRBJ1-4	NA	TRBD1	CSVWDRGEKLFF	TGCAGCGTCTGGGACAGGGGTGAAAAACTGTTTTTT
TRBV12-3/TRBV12-4	TRBJ1-2	NA	NA	CASSFRVNGYTF	TGTGCCAGCAGTTTCAGGGTTAATGGCTACACCTTC
TRBV6-1	TRBJ1-4	NA	NA	CASSQTELQAKLFF	TGTGCCAGCAGCCAGACAGAGCTTCAGGCAAAACTGTTTTTT
TRBV5-1	TRBJ2-1	many	NA	CASSFATLGNKGNEQFF	TGCGCCAGCAGCTTTGCAACCCTAGGGAATAAGGGGAATGAGCAGTTCTTC
TRBV6-1	TRBJ1-6	many	NA	CASTPGRGNSPLHF	TGTGCCAGCACCCCGGGCAGGGGCAATTCACCCCTCCACTTT
TRBV7-2	TRBJ2-7	many	TRBD2	CASSFASPGSGRAVNEQYF	TGTGCCAGCAGCTTCGCGTCCCCAGGGAGCGGGAGGGCCGTGAACGAGCAGTACTTC
TRBV6-2/TRBV6-3	TRBJ2-6	NA	NA	CASSFVTPPSSGANVLTF	TGTGCCAGCAGTTTCGTGACCCCACCAAGCTCTGGGGCCAACGTCCTGACTTTC
TRBV9	TRBJ2-3	many	TRBD1	CASSPGQGGTDTQYF	TGTGCCAGCAGCCCCGGACAGGGGGGGACAGATACGCAGTATTTT
TRBV18	TRBJ2-5	many	TRBD1	CASSVVTGGETQYF	TGTGCCAGCTCAGTTGTTACAGGGGGAGAGACCCAGTACTTC
TRBV5-1	TRBJ2-7	few	NA	CASSSDYYEQYF	TGCGCCAGCAGCTCCGATTACTACGAGCAGTACTTC
TRBV15	TRBJ1-6	few	NA	CATSRDKGSYNSPLHF	TGTGCCACCAGCAGGGATAAGGGGTCCTATAATTCACCCCTCCACTTT
TRBV6-1	TRBJ2-5	few	TRBD2	CASSPRTSGRSRQETQYF	TGTGCCAGCAGTCCCAGGACTAGCGGGAGGTCACGTCAAGAGACCCAGTACTTC
TRBV5-1	TRBJ2-1	NA	TRBD2	CASSLRRTGTSYDEQFF	TGCGCCAGCAGCTTGAGGCGAACCGGGACTAGCTATGATGAGCAGTTCTTC
TRBV12-3/TRBV12-4	TRBJ2-1	NA	NA	CASTLEGGTQGYNEQFF	TGTGCCAGCACCCTAGAAGGCGGGACCCAAGGGTACAATGAGCAGTTCTTC
TRBV12-3/TRBV12-4	TRBJ2-5	few	TRBD2	CASSKEIIAGGETQYF	TGTGCCAGCAGTAAGGAAATTATCGCGGGAGGAGAGACCCAGTACTTC
TRBV6-1	TRBJ2-1	few	NA	CASSQKGLGLYNEQFF	TGTGCCAGCAGTCAAAAGGGTCTCGGGCTCTACAATGAGCAGTTCTTC